A single sample is the source of the 20 T cell receptor beta chains below, sequenced in a study of OX40 agonist ivuxolimab in advanced cancers. The data were produced by immunoSEQ multiplex PCR, yet TCRdb's version contains in-frame clones alone and is incomplete. The table lists over 50,000 clones, approximately 91% of them singletons, with about 25% in the top ten. Sequenced here: CD4+ or CD8+ T cells sorted from blood, sampled in a trial of the OX40 agonist ivuxolimab. The receptors stem from an adult with an advanced solid tumor such as melanoma, head and neck, liver or kidney cancer.

The chain couples TRBV6-6 to TRBJ2-7, with 9 nucleotides matching TRBD1. The CDR3 contains 16 residues. V was pared by 6 bases and J by 2 bases, with 11 bases of the junction left unmatched. The germline V gene has CDR1 MNHNY and CDR2 SVGAGI (reference sequence). The CDR3 spells CASSLGQGSGAYEQYF. Written as DNA, the CDR3 is TGTGCCAGCAGCCTGGGACAGGGTAGTGGGGCCTACGAGCAGTACTTC.

The V and J genes are TRBV7-9 and TRBJ2-7; possibly TRBD2 for D (6 bases). Looked up from germline, CDR1 is SEHNR and CDR2 is FQNEAQ (reference sequence). The ends were cut back, 4 bases at V and 6 bases at J, with 16 bases in the middle. The CDR3 runs to 14 residues. DNA for the CDR3: TGTGCCAGCAGCTCGACAGATCCGGAGGGCGAGCAGTACTTC. It is translated as CASSSTDPEGEQYF.

The chain combines TRBV7-9 with TRBJ2-1; 9 bases align to TRBD1. This CDR3 contains 14 residues. Per germline, CDR1 SEHNR and CDR2 FQNEAQ (reference sequence). Losses at the gene ends were 5 bases for V and 9 bases for J; bases not matched to a gene: 8. CDR3 in DNA: TGTGCCAGCAGCCCGACAGGGGGTAGGAGTGAGCAGTTCTTC. This translates into CASSPTGGRSEQFF.

This clone was seen only once. The rearrangement uses TRBV7-9 and TRBJ2-7; 8 bases align to TRBD2. CDR1 is SEHNR and CDR2 is FQNEAQ in the germline V gene (reference sequence). The CDR3 is made up of 15 amino acids. V lost 2 bases and J lost 7; bases outside the gene matches: 10. CDR3 DNA: TGTGCCAGCAGCTTAAGTGGACTAGCCCTAGGGGAGCAGTACTTC. Protein: CASSLSGLALGEQYF.

The chain employs TRBV7-8 and TRBJ2-5; D is uncertain. Germline V gene lookup returns CDR1 SGHVS and CDR2 FQNEAQ. The CDR3 length is 14 residues. The V end was cut by 8 bases, the J end by 1 base, with 14 bases between. As DNA, the CDR3 is TGTGCCAGCTCCGAGTGGACGGGCCAAGAGACCCAGTACTTC. It is translated as CASSEWTGQETQYF.

This sequence joins TRBV11-2 and TRBJ2-7; a weak D match, TRBD2 (5 bases). Trimming pared 1 base from V and 3 bases from J, leaving 7 bases between. Germline V gene data show CDR1 as SGHAT and CDR2 as FQNNGV. The CDR3 extends over 13 amino acids. The CDR3 reads CASSLGRIYEQYF. The CDR3 DNA sequence: TGTGCCAGCAGCTTAGGGAGGATCTACGAGCAGTACTTC.

The chain has TRBV6-5 and TRBJ2-5, with TRBD2 matching over 10 bases. V shed 4 bases and J 2 bases; nucleotides not matched to a gene: 4. Per the germline V gene, CDR1 is MNHEY and CDR2 is SVGAGI. The CDR3 extends over 15 amino acids. CDR3 sequence (DNA): TGTGCCAGCAGTTCCTTAGCGGGAGGACAAGAGACCCAGTACTTC. It yields the protein CASSSLAGGQETQYF.

The chain is built from TRBV11-3 and TRBJ1-1; D remains ambiguous. V lost 3 bases and J lost 9, with 14 bases in between. The CDR3 is 13 amino acids. Germline V lookup: CDR1 SGHNT, CDR2 YENEEA. CDR3 in amino acids: CASSLDHGWKAFF. For the CDR3, the DNA is TGTGCCAGCAGCTTGGATCACGGTTGGAAAGCTTTCTTT.

The chain has TRBV14 and TRBJ2-7; possibly TRBD1 for D (6 bases). Germline-derived CDR1 and CDR2 are SGHDN and FVKESK. The V end lost 1 base, the J end lost 1 base, and 8 bases lay between the germline ends. CDR3 length: 14 amino acids. Written as DNA, the CDR3 is TGTGCCAGCAGCCAAGCCGGGACATCCTACGAGCAGTACTTC. As protein: CASSQAGTSYEQYF.

V is TRBV27 and J is TRBJ2-7; D unclear. CDR3 length: 15 amino acids. The V end lost 5 bases, the J end lost 1 base, and 15 bases lay between the germline ends. Per germline, CDR1 MNHEY and CDR2 SMNVEV (reference sequence). The CDR3 reads CASSPRTSVSYEQYF. In DNA form, the CDR3 reads TGTGCCAGCAGTCCGCGGACGTCGGTTTCCTACGAGCAGTACTTC.

The V and J genes are TRBV6-5 and TRBJ2-7; tentatively, D is TRBD1 or TRBD2 (5 bases each). Trimming stripped 2 bases from V and 4 bases from J, with 15 bases between. CDR1 MNHEY and CDR2 SVGAGI come from the germline V gene. CDR3 size: 15 residues. In nucleotides, the CDR3 is TGTGCCAGCAGTTACCGGGACGCATTGTCGTACGAGCAGTACTTC. Translated, it gives CASSYRDALSYEQYF.

The chain links TRBV7-2 to TRBJ2-1; D is undetermined. Germline assignment: CDR1 SGHTA and CDR2 FQGNSA. Trimming removed 7 bases at V and 4 bases at J, with 5 bases between. The CDR3 spans 11 residues. CDR3 sequence: CASTLYNEQFF. DNA for the CDR3: TGTGCCAGCACCCTTTACAATGAGCAGTTCTTC.

The V call is TRBV19, the J call TRBJ2-7; maybe TRBD1 (6 bases). The germline gives CDR1 LNHDA, CDR2 SQIVND (reference sequence). The V end lost 1 base, the J end lost 2 bases, and 12 bases lay between the germline ends. The CDR3 loop spans 15 amino acids. The CDR3 nucleotides read TGTGCCAGTAGTATAGGGACAGCGACCACCTACGAGCAGTACTTC. It translates to CASSIGTATTYEQYF.

The chain carries TRBV2 and TRBJ1-2; 8 bases match TRBD1. Looked up from germline, CDR1 is SNHLY and CDR2 is FYNNEI. With 4 bases clipped from V and 2 bases from J, the junction kept 3 bases outside the gene matches. The CDR3 contains 14 residues. The DNA for the CDR3 is TGTGCCAGCAGTGCTCGACAGGGGAACTATGGCTACACCTTC. Translated, it gives CASSARQGNYGYTF.

This clone was seen a single time. The V call is TRBV4-1, the J call TRBJ2-7, with D tentatively TRBD1 or TRBD2 (5 bases each). CDR1 is MGHRA, CDR2 YSYEKL, per germline. V was trimmed by 4 bases and J by 7 bases, leaving 14 bases between them. This CDR3 has 13 residues. In nucleotides, the CDR3 is TGCGCCAGCAGCCGAACAGGTCCGGGGGAGCAGTACTTC. It is translated as CASSRTGPGEQYF.

This sequence joins TRBV7-9 and TRBJ2-5, with D possibly being TRBD2 (6 bases). This CDR3 contains 14 residues. Trimming shortened V by 5 bases and J by 3 bases, and 13 bases separated the two germline ends. The germline gives CDR1 SEHNR, CDR2 FQNEAQ (reference sequence). The CDR3 region has the DNA TGTGCCAGCAGCCCAGAGGGACTCGAAGAGACCCAGTACTTC. This translates into CASSPEGLEETQYF.

V is TRBV7-8 and J is TRBJ2-3, with D possibly called TRBD1 or TRBD2 (5 bases each). Deletions cut 3 bases from V and 4 bases from J, with 14 bases between. Germline loops: CDR1 SGHVS, CDR2 FQNEAQ. The CDR3 is made up of 15 amino acids. In DNA, the CDR3 is TGTGCCAGCAGCTTTTCGGGGCCTAGGTCAGATACGCAGTATTTT. Encoded protein: CASSFSGPRSDTQYF.

The gene calls are TRBV28 and TRBJ2-3; D is ambiguous. Germline assignment: CDR1 MDHEN and CDR2 SYDVKM. The germline V and J ends were trimmed by 7 bases and 6 bases, with 17 bases remaining between them. This CDR3 comprises 14 residues. The CDR3 DNA sequence: TGTGCCAGCACATCGGACCTCCTAAGGGATACGCAGTATTTT. Residues: CASTSDLLRDTQYF.

This chain links TRBV4-3 with TRBJ2-7, with D perhaps matching TRBD2 (5 bases). Trimming removed 1 base at V and 1 base at J, with 11 bases between. Looked up from germline, CDR1 is LGHNA and CDR2 is YSLEER. The CDR3 totals 15 residues. The CDR3, as DNA: TGCGCCAGCAGCCAAGTGAGAGCGGAATCCTACGAGCAGTACTTC. Amino acids: CASSQVRAESYEQYF.

CDR3 region: CASSLGATDTQYF. CDR3 nucleotides: TGTGCCAGCAGCTTAGGGGCCACAGATACGCAGTATTTT. The chain couples TRBV11-2 to TRBJ2-3, with unresolved D. From germline, CDR1 is SGHAT and CDR2 FQNNGV. The CDR3 consists of 13 residues. V shed 1 base and J shed 2 bases, with 4 bases lying between them. The full variable domain, in which reference TRBV11-2 and TRBJ2-3 provide the parts outside the CDR3, is EAGVAQSPRYKIIEKRQSVAFWCNPISGHATLYWYQQILGQGPKLLIQFQNNGVVDDSQLPKDRFSAERLKGVDSTLKIQPAKLEDSAVYLCASSLGATDTQYFGPGTRLTVL.